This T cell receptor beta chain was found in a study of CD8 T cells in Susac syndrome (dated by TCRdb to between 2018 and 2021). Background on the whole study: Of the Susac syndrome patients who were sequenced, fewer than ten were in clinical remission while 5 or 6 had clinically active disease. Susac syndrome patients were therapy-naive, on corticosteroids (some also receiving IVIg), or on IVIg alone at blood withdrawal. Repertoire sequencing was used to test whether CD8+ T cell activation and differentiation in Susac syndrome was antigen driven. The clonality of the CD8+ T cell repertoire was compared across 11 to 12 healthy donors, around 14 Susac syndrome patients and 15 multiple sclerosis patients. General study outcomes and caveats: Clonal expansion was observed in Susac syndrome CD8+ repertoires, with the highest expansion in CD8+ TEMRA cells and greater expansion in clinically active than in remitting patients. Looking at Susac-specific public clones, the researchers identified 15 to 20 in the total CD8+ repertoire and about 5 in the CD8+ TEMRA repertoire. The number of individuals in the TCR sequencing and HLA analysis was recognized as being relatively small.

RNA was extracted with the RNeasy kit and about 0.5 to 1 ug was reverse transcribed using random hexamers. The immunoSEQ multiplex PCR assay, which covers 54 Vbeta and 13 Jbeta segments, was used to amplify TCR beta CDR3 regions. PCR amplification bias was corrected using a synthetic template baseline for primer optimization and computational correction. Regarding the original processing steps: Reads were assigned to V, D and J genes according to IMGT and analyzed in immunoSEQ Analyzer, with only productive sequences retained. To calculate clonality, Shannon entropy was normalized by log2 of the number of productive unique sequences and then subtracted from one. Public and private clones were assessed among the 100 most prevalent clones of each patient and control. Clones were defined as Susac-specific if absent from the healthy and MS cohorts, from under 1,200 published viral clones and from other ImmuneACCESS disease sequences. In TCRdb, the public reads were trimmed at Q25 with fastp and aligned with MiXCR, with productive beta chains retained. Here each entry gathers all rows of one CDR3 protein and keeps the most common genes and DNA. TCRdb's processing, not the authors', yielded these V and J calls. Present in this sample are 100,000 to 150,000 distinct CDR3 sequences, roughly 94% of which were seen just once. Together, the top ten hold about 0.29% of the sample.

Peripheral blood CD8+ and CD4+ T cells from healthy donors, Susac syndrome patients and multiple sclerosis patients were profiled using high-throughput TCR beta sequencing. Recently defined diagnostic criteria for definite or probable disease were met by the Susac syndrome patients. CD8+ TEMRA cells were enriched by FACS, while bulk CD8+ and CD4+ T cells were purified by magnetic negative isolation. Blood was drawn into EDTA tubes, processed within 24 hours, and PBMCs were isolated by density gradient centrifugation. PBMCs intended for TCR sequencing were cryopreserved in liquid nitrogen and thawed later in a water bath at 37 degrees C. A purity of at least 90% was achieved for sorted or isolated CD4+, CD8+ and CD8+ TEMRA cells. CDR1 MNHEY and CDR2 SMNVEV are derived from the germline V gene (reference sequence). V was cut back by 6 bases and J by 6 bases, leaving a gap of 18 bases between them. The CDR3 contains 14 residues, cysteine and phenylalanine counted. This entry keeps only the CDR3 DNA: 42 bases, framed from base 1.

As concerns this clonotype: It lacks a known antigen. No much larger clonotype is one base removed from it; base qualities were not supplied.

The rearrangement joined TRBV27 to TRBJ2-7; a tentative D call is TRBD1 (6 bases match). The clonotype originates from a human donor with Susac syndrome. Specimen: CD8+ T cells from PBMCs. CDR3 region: CASRGTRGPLEQYF. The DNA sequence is TGTGCCAGCAGAGGGACAAGAGGACCCCTCGAGCAGTACTTC.